This T cell receptor beta chain originates from a study of cytomegalovirus exposure and HLA in healthy donors. Whole-study results and caveats: A list of 164 TCR beta chains associated with cytomegalovirus was given.

A word on this clone: Its target is unknown.

CDR1 is SGHAT, CDR2 FQNNGV, per germline. CDR3 length: 15 amino acids. V lost 1 base and J lost 6, with 10 bases in between. PCR employed 60 Vbeta and 13 Jbeta primers. Produced via immunoSEQ multiplex PCR; TCRdb's table is partial and in-frame only. Among about 180,000 clones, 84% were seen once, and the ten largest hold around 1.2%. The rearrangement joins TRBV11-2 to TRBJ2-6, with D possibly TRBD1 on 6 matching bases. This receptor was identified in a girl between 2 and 10 years old in good health and CMV-seropositive. Sequenced material: PBMCs. CDR3 sequence reads: CASSLGQGSANVLTF. The CDR3 nucleotides read TGTGCCAGCAGCTTAGGGCAGGGGTCGGCCAACGTCCTGACTTTC.